Each of the 30 T cell receptor beta chains below was sequenced from the same sample in a study of human T cells and chemical hapten exposure. TCRdb reprocessed the RACE reads with MiXCR, giving one entry per CDR3 protein. The repertoire holds around 110,000 distinct CDR3 sequences, over 10% seen once, with approximately 1.5% in the top ten. The time point denotes: patch test 1, 2 weeks after DPC sensitization. Treatment meaning: therapeutic diphenylcyclopropenone sensitization with weekly scalp DPC. The source material was whole blood, sampled in connection with sensitization to the hapten diphenylcyclopropenone (DPC). These receptor sequences come from a woman aged 45-65 years with alopecia areata. Some clones in this sample may be carry-over from other donors' samples.

This clonotype was detected ten times or more. V and J are TRBV27 and TRBJ2-6; 8 bases line up with TRBD1. Germline CDR1 and CDR2: MNHEY and SMNVEV (reference sequence). Trimming at V came to 5 bases and at J to 0 bases, leaving 6 bases not matched to a gene. CDR3 length: 17 amino acids. For the CDR3, the DNA is TGTGCCAGCAGTGGTGGACAGGGAGCCTCTGGGGCCAACGTCCTGACTTTC. Translation gives CASSGGQGASGANVLTF.

The V gene is TRBV7-8, the J gene TRBJ2-5, with TRBD2 as a possible D gene (7 bases). Germline V gene data show CDR1 as SGHVS and CDR2 as FQNEAQ. This CDR3 is built from 18 residues. V gave up 5 bases and J gave up 7 bases, with 29 bases separating them. The CDR3, as DNA: TGTGCCAGCAGCCATGGCCGGCTGACCAGGGGATCGGGGGGGACCCAGTACTTC. Translated: CASSHGRLTRGSGGTQYF.

This clonotype was recorded a few times. The J gene is TRBJ1-2, the V gene TRBV18; no definite D call. Trimming left V 0 bases short and J 4 bases short, with 21 bases between. The CDR3 is made up of 18 amino acids. The germline gives CDR1 KGHSH, CDR2 LQKENI. The CDR3 bases are TGTGCCAGCTCACCACCCTCAGGAGGCCTCGAGAGAGGCTATGGCTACACCTTC. This sequence encodes CASSPPSGGLERGYGYTF.

This clonotype was recorded many times. The rearrangement links TRBV24-1 to TRBJ2-2; TRBD1 matches at 7 bases. CDR3 length equals 15 residues. CDR1 and CDR2 (germline): KGHDR, SFDVKD. The V segment lost 2 bases and the J segment 10 bases; nucleotides outside the gene matches: 9. The CDR3 loop reads CATSDYATGSVELFF. DNA of the CDR3: TGTGCCACCAGTGATTATGCGACAGGGTCGGTGGAGCTGTTTTTT.

V is TRBV12-3 or TRBV12-4 and J is TRBJ1-5; 8 nucleotides match TRBD1. V dropped 5 bases and J dropped 3; count of bases not matched to a gene: 15. This CDR3 contains 18 residues. CDR3 amino acids: CASSPNLGQGLSNQPQHF. Written as DNA, the CDR3 is TGTGCCAGCAGTCCTAACCTTGGACAGGGCCTGTCCAATCAGCCCCAGCATTTT.

This clonotype was picked up a small number of times. This chain joins TRBV6-6 and TRBJ2-7; 10 bases are a match to TRBD1. CDR1 and CDR2 (germline): MNHNY, SVGAGI (reference sequence). The CDR3 sequence is 16 residues long. The ends lost 0 bases at V and 5 bases at J; junction bases unmatched: 7. The CDR3 DNA is TGTGCCAGCAGTTACTCGATAGGGACAGGGGCCCACGAGCAGTACTTC. Translation gives CASSYSIGTGAHEQYF.

This clonotype was seen only a few times. This rearrangement joins TRBV5-6 to TRBJ2-5; a weak D match, TRBD1 (6 bases). Germline CDR1 and CDR2: SGHDT and YYEEEE. The CDR3 runs to 17 residues. V shed 1 base and J shed 2 bases, with 18 bases lying between them. CDR3 coding DNA: TGTGCCAGCAGCTTGTTTGCAGGGGACGCACTTCAAGAGACCCAGTACTTC. This codes for CASSLFAGDALQETQYF.

The chain combines TRBV29-1 with TRBJ2-1, with a tentative D call TRBD1 (5 bases). V was pared by 5 bases and J by 1 base, with 6 bases between. Germline V CDR1 and CDR2: SQVTM, ANQGSEA. The CDR3 runs 12 residues. The CDR3 sequence is CSVRQSYNEQFF. DNA of the CDR3: TGCAGCGTTCGACAGTCCTACAATGAGCAGTTCTTC.

There are a few counts of this clonotype. The J gene is TRBJ2-5, the V gene TRBV18; possible D gene TRBD1, 6 bases. The CDR3 consists of 15 residues. Germline V gene sequence: CDR1 KGHSH, CDR2 LQKENI. Deletions cut 2 bases from V and 4 bases from J, with 14 bases between. The CDR3, as DNA: TGTGCCAGCTCACCAGGGGGCCCTGTCGGAGAGACCCAGTACTTC. It yields the protein CASSPGGPVGETQYF.

J is TRBJ2-1 and V is TRBV7-9; D gene ambiguous. The CDR3 is 19 residues long. V dropped 0 bases and J dropped 8 bases, with 26 bases sitting between them. Germline V gene sequence: CDR1 SEHNR, CDR2 FQNEAQ (reference sequence). CDR3: CASSLASARDSIFMHEQFF. The CDR3 DNA reads TGTGCCAGCAGCTTAGCCTCGGCCCGAGACTCGATTTTTATGCATGAGCAGTTCTTC. Together with reference TRBV7-9 and TRBJ2-1, the CDR3 gives the full variable domain: DTGVSQNPRHKITKRGQNVTFRCDPISEHNRLYWYRQTLGQGPEFLTYFQNEAQLEKSRLLSDRFSAERPKGSFSTLEIQRTEQGDSAMYLCASSLASARDSIFMHEQFFGPGTRLTVL.

This clonotype was seen a few times. The chain couples TRBV25-1 to TRBJ2-5; D is unclear. The CDR3 covers 13 residues. Trimming stripped 4 bases from V and 5 bases from J, with 11 bases between. Germline V CDR1 and CDR2: MGHDK, SYGVNS. CDR3: CASSVTGTETQYF. As DNA, the CDR3 is TGTGCCAGCAGTGTGACGGGTACGGAGACCCAGTACTTC.

This chain joins TRBV12-3 or TRBV12-4 and TRBJ2-2; 14 nucleotides match TRBD2. V dropped 3 bases and J dropped 13; count of bases not matched to a gene: 4. The length of the CDR3 is 14 residues. CDR3 coding DNA: TGTGCCAGCAGTTTCGGGACTAGCGGGAGTGGGCTGTTTTTT. This sequence encodes CASSFGTSGSGLFF.

This clonotype came up a few times. J is TRBJ1-6 and V is TRBV13; D is ambiguous. The CDR3 has 15 residues. Per germline, CDR1 PRHDT and CDR2 FYEKMQ (reference sequence). The ends were cut back, 2 bases at V and 8 bases at J, with 13 bases in the middle. For the CDR3, the DNA is TGTGCCAGCAGCTTACGCCTTTCCGGGGATTCACCCCTCCACTTT. It encodes CASSLRLSGDSPLHF.

There are many counts of this clonotype. The chain combines TRBV6-1 with TRBJ1-1, with unresolved D. Trimming took 5 bases from V and 0 from J, leaving 10 bases between them. The CDR3 is 14 residues long. Germline CDR1 reads MNHNS; CDR2 reads SASEGT. The DNA for the CDR3 is TGTGCCAGCAGTTACCAGGAGATGAACACTGAAGCTTTCTTT. It encodes CASSYQEMNTEAFF.

This clonotype has more than one count but fewer than ten. The chain employs TRBV6-1 and TRBJ2-7, with TRBD1 matching 9 bases. Germline V lookup: CDR1 MNHNS, CDR2 SASEGT. V lost 6 bases and J lost 8; bases outside the gene matches: 8. There are 13 residues in the CDR3. The DNA of the CDR3 is TGTGCCAGCAGCCAACAGGGGGCCGAGAAGCAGTACTTC. Its protein is CASSQQGAEKQYF.

The chain couples TRBV18 to TRBJ2-1; 7 positions match TRBD1. Germline V gene lookup returns CDR1 KGHSH and CDR2 LQKENI. V trimming: 2 bases; J trimming: 8 bases; junction bases outside the gene matches: 15. The CDR3 is 17 residues long. CDR3 residues: CASSPNMVLRTGDEQFF. The CDR3 region has the DNA TGTGCCAGCTCACCAAATATGGTTTTAAGGACAGGTGATGAGCAGTTCTTC.

V is TRBV28 and J is TRBJ1-2; TRBD1 agrees at 10 bases. Germline CDR1 is MDHEN and CDR2 is SYDVKM. The CDR3 is made up of 13 amino acids. Trimming at V came to 6 bases and at J to 8 bases, leaving 6 bases not matched to a gene. This chain's CDR3 is CASRGTGAEGYTF. As DNA, the CDR3 is TGTGCCAGCAGAGGGACAGGGGCTGAGGGCTACACCTTC.

A few counts support this clonotype. This chain links TRBV15 with TRBJ1-5; no definite D call. The CDR3 totals 14 residues. V was shortened by 0 bases and J by 6 bases, with 9 bases between the two germline ends. From germline, CDR1 is LNHNV and CDR2 YYDKDF (reference sequence). CDR3 loop: CATSRENPIQPQHF. The CDR3 DNA follows: TGTGCCACCAGCAGAGAAAATCCGATTCAGCCCCAGCATTTT.

In its sample, this clonotype was seen a few times. The rearrangement uses TRBV12-5 and TRBJ2-1; 10 bases agree with TRBD2. V lost 4 bases, J lost 7 bases, and 7 bases stayed unmatched. Germline CDR1 LGHNT, CDR2 FRNRAP. The CDR3 loop spans 15 amino acids. The CDR3 here is CASGSSGSPLNEQFF. As DNA, the CDR3 is TGTGCTAGTGGTTCTAGCGGGAGCCCACTGAATGAGCAGTTCTTC.

At least ten counts were recorded for this clonotype. This chain uses TRBV5-4 with TRBJ2-3; D remains unclear. Between the trimmed V and J ends, which lost 1 base and 0 bases, there was a span of 9 bases. This CDR3 is built from 15 residues. Germline V gene data show CDR1 as SGHNT and CDR2 as YYREEE (reference sequence). CDR3 nucleotides: TGTGCCAGCAGCTTGAACCCGGCTAGCACAGATACGCAGTATTTT. It codes for CASSLNPASTDTQYF. Full variable domain (missing parts from reference TRBV5-4 and TRBJ2-3): ETGVTQSPTHLIKTRGQQVTLRCSSQSGHNTVSWYQQALGQGPQFIFQYYREEENGRGNFPPRFSGLQFPNYSSELNVNALELDDSALYLCASSLNPASTDTQYFGPGTRLTVL.

The gene calls are TRBV29-1 and TRBJ2-5, with 10 positions matching TRBD2. Trimming at V came to 7 bases and at J to 5 bases, leaving 7 bases not matched to a gene. The CDR3 totals 13 residues. The V gene's germline CDR1 is SQVTM and CDR2 ANQGSEA. DNA for the CDR3: TGCAGCGCCCACGGGGGACTAGCGGAGACCCAGTACTTC. It codes for CSAHGGLAETQYF.

The genes are TRBV6-2 or TRBV6-3 and TRBJ1-2; 8 bases fit TRBD1. V lost 6 bases and J lost 5; bases outside the gene matches: 11. CDR1 and CDR2 (germline): MNHEY, SVGEGT. The CDR3 has 15 amino acids. The CDR3 protein is CASRTGTGLYYGYTF. The CDR3 DNA follows: TGTGCCAGCAGGACCGGGACAGGACTTTATTATGGCTACACCTTC.

This clonotype was picked up many times. This sequence joins TRBV5-1 and TRBJ1-1, with 8 bases that match TRBD1. The CDR3 loop spans 18 amino acids. Trimming took 4 bases from V and 3 from J; bases not matched to a gene: 17. The germline V gene has CDR1 SGHRS and CDR2 YFSETQ. The CDR3 DNA reads TGCGCCAGCAGCCCCTGGACAGGGAGTGGCATTAAGGACACTGAAGCTTTCTTT. Its protein is CASSPWTGSGIKDTEAFF. Full variable domain (remainder filled in from reference TRBV5-1 and TRBJ1-1): KAGVTQTPRYLIKTRGQQVTLSCSPISGHRSVSWYQQTPGQGLQFLFEYFSETQRNKGNFPGRFSGRQFSNSRSEMNVSTLELGDSALYLCASSPWTGSGIKDTEAFFGQGTRLTVV.

Points on this clonotype: Compared with germline, one end of the junction differs, possibly owing to a read error. The chain combines TRBV28 with TRBJ1-5; TRBD1 matches 9 bases. The CDR3 spans 14 residues. Germline loops: CDR1 MDHEN, CDR2 SYDVKM. CDR3 DNA: TGTACCAGCAGTACCGGACAGGGGAATCAGCCCCAGCATTTT. Translating gives CTSSTGQGNQPQHF.

There are many counts of this clonotype. The chain links TRBV29-1 to TRBJ2-7; D possibly corresponds to TRBD1 (6 bases). With 3 bases removed from V and 6 bases from J, the gap between germline ends came to 15 bases. This CDR3 has 13 amino acids. Germline CDR1 and CDR2: SQVTM and ANQGSEA. CDR3 sequence reads: CSVDGQGLGEQYF. CDR3 nucleotide sequence: TGCAGCGTTGATGGGCAGGGGCTTGGCGAGCAGTACTTC.

This clonotype was seen many times. CDR3 sequence: CASSALGALHTQYF. The DNA of the CDR3 is TGTGCCAGCAGCGCCCTTGGAGCCTTGCATACGCAGTATTTT. V gene TRBV7-9 combines with J gene TRBJ2-3; D is unclear. The CDR3 runs 14 residues. The germline V gene encodes CDR1 SEHNR and CDR2 FQNEAQ (reference sequence). V was clipped by 5 bases and J by 7 bases, with 16 bases between them.

This clonotype was picked up many times. The chain is built from TRBV6-1 and TRBJ2-2; TRBD2 matches at 13 bases. Germline loops: CDR1 MNHNS, CDR2 SASEGT. V dropped 3 bases and J dropped 7; count of bases not matched to a gene: 8. The CDR3 contains 17 residues. This chain's CDR3 is CASSDGLAGVSHGELFF. As DNA, the CDR3 is TGTGCCAGCAGTGACGGACTAGCGGGAGTATCACACGGGGAGCTGTTTTTT.

This clonotype has a handful of counts. The chain joins TRBV29-1 to TRBJ2-5; D is unresolved. Germline CDR1 is SQVTM and CDR2 is ANQGSEA. The CDR3 length is 13 residues. Trimming took off 1 base at V and 5 bases at J, with 11 bases between the two ends. In DNA form, the CDR3 reads TGCAGCGTTGAAGGGCGAGGAGAGGAGACCCAGTACTTC. Protein: CSVEGRGEETQYF. Supplemented by reference TRBV29-1 and TRBJ2-5, the full variable domain reads SAVISQKPSRDICQRGTSLTIQCQVDSQVTMMFWYRQQPGQSLTLIATANQGSEATYESGFVIDKFPISRPNLTFSTLTVSNMSPEDSSIYLCSVEGRGEETQYFGPGTRLLVL.

There are a few counts of this clonotype. The CDR3: CASSYRQTYQETQYF. The CDR3 nucleotides read TGTGCCAGCAGTTACCGACAGACGTACCAAGAGACCCAGTACTTC. The V gene is TRBV6-6, the J gene TRBJ2-5; D may be TRBD1 (5 bases). CDR1 is MNHNY and CDR2 is SVGAGI in the germline V gene (reference sequence). The CDR3 loop spans 15 amino acids. Trimming pared 2 bases from V and 0 bases from J, leaving 10 bases between.

A few counts support this clonotype. This chain uses TRBV3-1 with TRBJ1-2; 9 bases match TRBD1. The CDR3 runs to 14 residues. With V trimmed by 4 bases and J by 6 bases, 6 bases remained unmatched. CDR1 LGHDT and CDR2 YNNKEL come from the germline V gene (reference sequence). The CDR3, as DNA: TGTGCCAGCAGCCCAACCCGGACAGGGGATGGCTACACCTTC. Translated, it gives CASSPTRTGDGYTF.